This T cell receptor beta chain was identified in a study of T cells in Graves' hyperthyroidism and ophthalmopathy. Germline CDR1 reads SGHVS; CDR2 reads FQNEAQ. The CDR3 covers 13 residues. Study-level findings and limits: Most thyroid clonotypes with frequency above 0.001 were detected in blood.

No ophthalmopathy progression within 18 months constituted stable Graves' hyperthyroidism. The hyperthyroidism was newly diagnosed and had lasted under 2 months; the patients were aged 18 to 65. Remarks on this clonotype: As yet, its antigen is unknown. One end of the junction does not line up with germline, which may come from a read error.

Template material for amplifying TCR beta CDR3 regions consisted of RNA transcripts. Carried out on the TCR CDR3, a first-round RT-PCR used the HTBI primer set. TCRdb analysed the multiplex PCR reads with MiXCR anew, one entry per CDR3 protein. The repertoire consists of hundreds of thousands of distinct CDR3 sequences, with 38% occurring once and the leading ten covering approximately 8.7%. This chain connects TRBV7-8 to TRBJ2-4, with unresolved D. Sequencing was performed on blood. This receptor was obtained from a man in his late teens or twenties with Graves' hyperthyroidism. The CDR3 is CASSQASKNIQYF. CDR3 coding DNA: TGCGCCAGCAGCCAAGCATCGAAAAACATTCAGTACTTC.